Below are 25 T cell receptor beta chains sequenced from a single sample in a study of human T cells and chemical hapten exposure. TCRdb fed the RACE reads into MiXCR, producing one record per CDR3 protein. The sample carries around 99,000 distinct CDR3 sequences, around 12% recorded once. Time point indicated: patch test 1, 2 weeks after DPC sensitization. The treatment denotes: therapeutic diphenylcyclopropenone sensitization with weekly scalp DPC. This material consisted of whole blood, taken in connection with sensitization to the hapten diphenylcyclopropenone (DPC). The receptors shown here come from a woman in her thirties or forties with alopecia areata. Some clones in this sample may be carry-over from other donors' samples.

This clonotype was observed a few times. This chain connects TRBV28 to TRBJ1-6; a weak D match, TRBD1 (5 bases). Germline V gene data show CDR1 as MDHEN and CDR2 as SYDVKM. This CDR3 has 15 amino acids. V lost 3 bases and J lost 7, with 13 bases in between. CDR3 residues: CASSFPGRRNSPLHF. The CDR3 bases are TGTGCCAGCAGTTTTCCGGGACGGAGAAATTCACCCCTCCACTTT.

This clonotype appeared a few times. The chain combines TRBV6-5 with TRBJ2-3, with D unclear. Germline-derived CDR1 and CDR2 are MNHEY and SVGAGI. The V gene lost 8 bases and the J gene lost 0 bases, with 15 bases spanning the gap. This CDR3 region has 15 residues. DNA for the CDR3: TGTGCCAGCGGAGCCCGCCAGGCTAGCACAGATACGCAGTATTTT. Translating it yields CASGARQASTDTQYF.

Many counts were recorded for this clonotype. V gene TRBV11-1 combines with J gene TRBJ2-2; TRBD1 or TRBD2 may be the D gene (7 bases each). CDR1 and CDR2 (germline): SGHAT, FQDESV (reference sequence). With 3 bases removed from V and 4 bases from J, the gap between germline ends came to 12 bases. The CDR3 spans 15 residues. The CDR3 coding sequence is TGTGCCAGCAGCTTGGGAGGGGGCCGCACCGGGGAGCTGTTTTTT. Residues: CASSLGGGRTGELFF.

In its sample, this clonotype was seen many times. This rearrangement joins TRBV6-4 to TRBJ2-3; no clear D. V was clipped by 8 bases and J by 0 bases, with 9 bases between them. This CDR3 has 13 residues. Germline V CDR1 and CDR2: MRHNA, SNTAGT. The CDR3 DNA follows: TGTGCCAGCGGTCCGGATAGCACAGATACGCAGTATTTT. It yields the protein CASGPDSTDTQYF.

This clonotype was seen at least ten times. The chain combines TRBV29-1 with TRBJ1-2, with D unclear. The germline V and J ends were trimmed by 5 bases and 2 bases, with 9 bases remaining between them. The CDR3 loop spans 12 amino acids. CDR1 is SQVTM, CDR2 ANQGSEA, per germline. The CDR3 loop is CSVLYQNYGYTF. The CDR3 DNA is TGCAGCGTTTTATACCAGAACTATGGCTACACCTTC.

This clonotype was detected many times. The J gene is TRBJ1-1, the V gene TRBV3-1; no reliable D call. This CDR3 region has 14 residues. V was pared by 1 base and J by 1 base, with 7 bases between. Germline values: CDR1 LGHDT, CDR2 YNNKEL (reference sequence). This CDR3 is CASSQGPRNTEAFF. The CDR3 DNA reads TGTGCCAGCAGCCAAGGACCGCGGAACACTGAAGCTTTCTTT.

The table lists this clonotype with many counts. The rearrangement uses TRBV7-8 and TRBJ2-5, with 7 nucleotides matching TRBD1. This CDR3 has 15 residues. Germline V gene data show CDR1 as SGHVS and CDR2 as FQNEAQ. Trimming at V came to 3 bases and at J to 2 bases, leaving 6 bases not matched to a gene. This CDR3 is CASSFRQGRQETQYF. The CDR3 nucleotides read TGTGCCAGCAGCTTTAGACAGGGCCGGCAAGAGACCCAGTACTTC. Combining the CDR3 with reference TRBV7-8 and TRBJ2-5 gives the whole variable domain GAGVSQSPRYKVAKRGQDVALRCDPISGHVSLFWYQQALGQGPEFLTYFQNEAQLDKSGLPSDRFFAERPEGSVSTLKIQRTQQEDSAVYLCASSFRQGRQETQYFGPGTRLLVL.

The V gene is TRBV20-1, the J gene TRBJ2-7, with D possibly TRBD2 on 6 matching bases. The V end was cut by 3 bases, the J end by 7 bases, with 13 bases between. Germline V lookup: CDR1 DFQATT, CDR2 SNEGSKA (reference sequence). There are 12 residues in the CDR3. The CDR3 bases are TGCAGTGCTAGTAGAGGGGAGGAGGAGCAGTACTTC. This gives the protein CSASRGEEEQYF.

The V gene is TRBV11-2, the J gene TRBJ2-3, with D unresolved. Germline loops: CDR1 SGHAT, CDR2 FQNNGV. The CDR3 totals 15 residues. V lost 5 bases to trimming and J lost 3 bases, with 15 bases between them. The CDR3 DNA follows: TGTGCCAGCAGCCCGAGCGTGAGCTGGACAGATACGCAGTATTTT. Protein sequence: CASSPSVSWTDTQYF.

This clonotype was seen a few times. V and J are TRBV6-2 or TRBV6-3 and TRBJ1-2; D is uncertain. Trimming cost V 5 bases and J 3 bases, with 10 bases left between them. The CDR3 sequence is 13 residues long. Germline assignment: CDR1 MNHEY and CDR2 SVGEGT. The DNA for the CDR3 is TGTGCCAGCAGTAAATGGGAAGACTATGGCTACACCTTC. Encoded protein: CASSKWEDYGYTF.

This clonotype was observed a few times. The chain joins TRBV19 to TRBJ1-1; D not certain. V was pared by 5 bases and J by 0 bases, with 10 bases between. Germline assignment: CDR1 LNHDA and CDR2 SQIVND (reference sequence). This CDR3 region has 14 residues. Here the CDR3 DNA reads TGTGCCAGTAGTTGGGCAGCGATGAACACTGAAGCTTTCTTT. It specifies CASSWAAMNTEAFF.

The chain combines TRBV5-1 with TRBJ1-6; 8 bases map to TRBD1. The CDR3 runs 12 residues. Germline-derived CDR1 and CDR2 are SGHRS and YFSETQ. After removal of 4 bases from V and 12 bases from J, the junction contained 3 bases not matched to a gene. The CDR3 DNA sequence: TGCGCCAGCAGCGCCGGACAGGGACCCCTCCACTTT. Residues: CASSAGQGPLHF.

This clonotype has just a few counts. V gene TRBV7-6 combines with J gene TRBJ2-3, with no clear D. The CDR3 runs 15 residues. The V gene's germline CDR1 is SGHVS and CDR2 FNYEAQ. The V end was cut by 4 bases, the J end by 2 bases, with 13 bases between. CDR3 protein: CASSSGEWVTDTQYF. In nucleotides, the CDR3 is TGTGCCAGCAGCTCCGGAGAGTGGGTCACAGATACGCAGTATTTT.

This clonotype was detected many times. J is TRBJ2-3 and V is TRBV29-1; D possibly corresponds to TRBD2 (7 bases). Germline assignment: CDR1 SQVTM and CDR2 ANQGSEA. The CDR3 has 14 residues. Trimming removed 7 bases from V and 1 base from J, with 15 bases in between. The chain's CDR3 is CSAGGLAGTDTQYF. The CDR3 nucleotides read TGCAGCGCCGGGGGGCTAGCGGGCACAGATACGCAGTATTTT.

In this sample, this clonotype turned up a few times. Here the CDR3 DNA reads TGTGCCAGCAGCGTAGAGGCCGGGGCCAACGTCCTGACTTTC. It is translated as CASSVEAGANVLTF. The chain uses TRBV9 and TRBJ2-6; D uncertain. The CDR3 is made up of 14 amino acids. V shed 0 bases and J shed 4 bases, with 5 bases lying between them. Germline lookup yields CDR1 SGDLS and CDR2 YYNGEE.

The chain uses TRBV6-6 and TRBJ2-1; D could derive from TRBD1 or TRBD2 (5 bases each). The CDR3 contains 16 residues. CDR1 MNHNY and CDR2 SVGAGI come from the germline V gene (reference sequence). V lost 6 bases, J lost 5 bases, and 20 bases lay in between. The CDR3 here is CASRNLQGRDDNEQFF. The CDR3 DNA is TGTGCCAGCAGAAACCTCCAGGGACGGGACGACAATGAGCAGTTCTTC.

This clonotype was seen a handful of times. The rearrangement joins TRBV11-2 to TRBJ1-2, with a possible D match to TRBD1 (6 bases). The germline gives CDR1 SGHAT, CDR2 FQNNGV. V lost 7 bases and J lost 3, with 21 bases in between. CDR3 length equals 16 residues. The chain's CDR3 is CASTVRGQGGYYGYTF. The DNA of the CDR3 is TGTGCCAGCACAGTACGGGGACAAGGAGGGTACTATGGCTACACCTTC.

The chain couples TRBV7-9 to TRBJ2-4; tentatively, D is TRBD2 (6 bases). The V end lost 1 base, the J end lost 9 bases, and 13 bases lay between the germline ends. This CDR3 has 14 residues. Looked up from germline, CDR1 is SEHNR and CDR2 is FQNEAQ (reference sequence). CDR3 bases: TGTGCCAGCAGCTTAGTCCCCCGGGGGAGCATTCAGTACTTC. Encoded protein: CASSLVPRGSIQYF. Combining the CDR3 with reference TRBV7-9 and TRBJ2-4 gives the whole variable domain DTGVSQNPRHKITKRGQNVTFRCDPISEHNRLYWYRQTLGQGPEFLTYFQNEAQLEKSRLLSDRFSAERPKGSFSTLEIQRTEQGDSAMYLCASSLVPRGSIQYFGAGTRLSVL.

The chain is built from TRBV3-1 and TRBJ1-1, with unresolved D. V dropped 3 bases and J dropped 3 bases, with 11 bases sitting between them. The germline V gene has CDR1 LGHDT and CDR2 YNNKEL (reference sequence). This CDR3 has 14 amino acids. The DNA of the CDR3 is TGTGCCAGCAGCCATCTTGCGGGGTACACTGAAGCTTTCTTT. It specifies CASSHLAGYTEAFF.

The CDR3: CASSQDGTSGSGAQYF. The CDR3 nucleotides read TGTGCCAGCAGCCAAGACGGGACTAGCGGGTCCGGGGCGCAGTATTTT. The V and J genes are TRBV4-2 and TRBJ2-3; 12 bases map to TRBD2. The length of the CDR3 is 16 residues. V was pared by 0 bases and J by 10 bases, with 8 bases of the junction left unmatched. The germline gives CDR1 LGHNA, CDR2 YNFKEQ.

This clonotype was counted ten times or more. The rearrangement uses TRBV18 and TRBJ1-5; weak D call: TRBD1 (5 bases). V lost 3 bases and J lost 3, with 15 bases in between. CDR3 length: 16 amino acids. Germline CDR1 is KGHSH and CDR2 is LQKENI. Here the CDR3 reads CASSPAGTGNNQPQHF. The CDR3, as DNA: TGTGCCAGCTCACCCGCCGGGACGGGGAACAATCAGCCCCAGCATTTT.

The chain links TRBV7-8 to TRBJ1-4, with a tentative D call TRBD1 (6 bases). This CDR3 has 14 residues. CDR1 SGHVS and CDR2 FQNEAQ come from the germline V gene. The V gene lost 8 bases and the J gene lost 5 bases, with 15 bases spanning the gap. The CDR3 region is CASSPARGNEKLFF. The CDR3 DNA is TGTGCCAGCTCCCCGGCCAGGGGAAATGAAAAACTGTTTTTT.

The chain has TRBV12-3 or TRBV12-4 and TRBJ2-7, with a possible D match to TRBD1 (5 bases). The CDR3 runs 13 residues. V was shortened by 6 bases and J by 4 bases, with 13 bases between the two germline ends. CDR3 sequence (DNA): TGTGCCAGCAGGCCAGGGCCTGGGTACGAGCAGTACTTC. The encoded protein is CASRPGPGYEQYF.

The sample holds a few counts of this clonotype. The V call is TRBV7-2, the J call TRBJ1-4; D is undetermined. The germline CDR1 and CDR2 sequences are SGHTA and FQGNSA. Trimming took 2 bases from V and 8 from J, leaving 15 bases between them. The CDR3 has 15 amino acids. This chain's CDR3 is CASSLTPDGYEKLFF. CDR3 sequence (DNA): TGTGCCAGCAGCTTAACGCCGGATGGGTACGAAAAACTGTTTTTT.

The V and J genes are TRBV2 and TRBJ2-1, with D possibly being TRBD1 or TRBD2 (5 bases each). This CDR3 is built from 13 residues. CDR1 is SNHLY, CDR2 FYNNEI, per germline. V dropped 9 bases and J dropped 5 bases, with 14 bases sitting between them. CDR3 coding DNA: TGTGCCAGGGGGGAGCGGAATAACAATGAGCAGTTCTTC. This codes for CARGERNNNEQFF.